Below, 9 T cell receptor beta chains from the same sample are listed, as sequenced in a study of T cell responses to AZD1222 COVID-19 vaccine. Measured with immunoSEQ multiplex PCR; TCRdb has only the in-frame clones, and not every one. The table has 100,000 to 150,000 clones, 80% to 90% seen once; the top ten hold roughly 8%. Sequences were derived from peripheral blood, sampled on day 0 of AZD1222 vaccination. The receptor set was obtained from an adult in good health.

The chain links TRBV19 to TRBJ1-5; D remains ambiguous. This CDR3 spans 16 amino acids. Germline V gene data show CDR1 as LNHDA and CDR2 as SQIVND (reference sequence). Trimming took off 2 bases at V and 5 bases at J, with 16 bases between the two ends. As DNA, the CDR3 is TGTGCCAGTAGTATACGGACTTTTGCTTCTTATCAGCCCCAGCATTTT. Translation gives CASSIRTFASYQPQHF.

J is TRBJ2-5 and V is TRBV5-1; possibly TRBD2 for D (6 bases). The CDR3 length is 14 residues. The V and J ends lost 4 bases and 5 bases respectively, with 15 bases between them. Germline V gene data show CDR1 as SGHRS and CDR2 as YFSETQ. The CDR3 nucleotides are TGCGCCAGCAGCGCGGGCGGGGCAGGGGAGACCCAGTACTTC. It specifies CASSAGGAGETQYF.

Of note for this clone: At one end, the junction sequence differs from germline, possibly due to a read error. This rearrangement joins TRBV6-2 or TRBV6-3 to TRBJ2-7, with D uncertain. CDR3 length: 11 amino acids. Per germline, CDR1 MNHEY and CDR2 SVGEGT. The CDR3: CASSNSREQYF. CDR3 DNA sequence: TGTGCCAGCAGTAACTCGAGGGAGCAGTACTTC.

V and J are TRBV5-1 and TRBJ1-6, with TRBD1 as a possible D gene (6 bases). The CDR3 consists of 19 residues. The V end was cut by 0 bases, the J end by 1 base, with 17 bases between. Germline CDR1 is SGHRS and CDR2 is YFSETQ. This CDR3 is CASSLDTSGVWSYNSPLHF. As DNA, the CDR3 is TGCGCCAGCAGCTTGGATACGTCAGGGGTTTGGTCCTATAATTCACCCCTCCACTTT.

The gene calls are TRBV28 and TRBJ2-4, with a possible D match to TRBD1 (5 bases). The ends were cut back, 4 bases at V and 6 bases at J, with 13 bases in the middle. The CDR3 runs to 14 residues. The germline V gene has CDR1 MDHEN and CDR2 SYDVKM. CDR3 bases: TGTGCCAGCAGTTACAGGCCCTCCTTAAACATTCAGTACTTC. This sequence encodes CASSYRPSLNIQYF.

The gene calls are TRBV4-1 and TRBJ2-2; TRBD1 aligns across 11 bases. Losses at the gene ends were 1 base for V and 6 bases for J; bases not matched to a gene: 7. This CDR3 region has 17 residues. The germline CDR1 and CDR2 sequences are MGHRA and YSYEKL. CDR3 sequence (DNA): TGCGCCAGCAGCCAAGCGCGGGACAGGGGGGATTCCGGGGAGCTGTTTTTT. Protein product: CASSQARDRGDSGELFF.

The V gene is TRBV19, the J gene TRBJ1-2; D is perhaps TRBD1 (5 bases). The CDR3 consists of 15 residues. V gave up 4 bases and J gave up 4 bases, with 16 bases separating them. The germline gives CDR1 LNHDA, CDR2 SQIVND (reference sequence). The CDR3 sequence: CASSTSRTNLYGYTF. The CDR3 DNA sequence: TGTGCCAGTAGTACCTCCCGGACAAATCTCTATGGCTACACCTTC. Complete variable domain (other parts from reference TRBV19 and TRBJ1-2): DGGITQSPKYLFRKEGQNVTLSCEQNLNHDAMYWYRQDPGQGLRLIYYSQIVNDFQKGDIAEGYSVSREKKESFPLTVTSAQKNPTAFYLCASSTSRTNLYGYTFGSGTRLTVV.

The chain is built from TRBV3-1 (or the pseudogene TRBV3-2) and TRBJ1-4, with a possible D match to TRBD1 (5 bases). The CDR3 consists of 15 residues. Trimming cost V 1 base and J 6 bases, with 12 bases left between them. The germline V gene has CDR1 LGHDT and CDR2 YNNKEL (reference sequence). The CDR3 spells CASSQGAAGDEKLFF. The CDR3 coding sequence is TGTGCCAGCAGCCAAGGGGCAGCGGGGGATGAAAAACTGTTTTTT.

The chain couples TRBV24-1 to TRBJ2-1; TRBD2 aligns across 8 bases. Germline V gene lookup returns CDR1 KGHDR and CDR2 SFDVKD. J lost 7 bases, V lost 4 bases, and 5 bases had no gene match. The CDR3 length is 14 residues. CDR3: CATSDPSGSNEQFF. The DNA of the CDR3 is TGTGCCACCAGTGACCCCAGCGGGAGTAATGAGCAGTTCTTC.